This T cell receptor (beta chain) emerged from a study of CD8 T cells in Susac syndrome. Study-level information: Treatment status at blood draw for the Susac syndrome patients was therapy-naive, corticosteroids, or intravenous immunoglobulin alone.

Germline assignment: CDR1 KGHDR and CDR2 SFDVKD. With V trimmed by 9 bases and J by 4 bases, 8 bases remained unmatched. The CDR3 has 14 residues. An input of about 0.5 to 1 ug of RNA was subjected to reverse transcription using random hexamers. From the immunoSEQ multiplex PCR reads, TCRdb called clonotypes with MiXCR, one entry per CDR3 protein. The top ten clones hold approximately 0.63% of a sample with tens of thousands of distinct CDR3 sequences, approximately 92% of them seen once. Sequencing used CD8+ T cells from PBMCs. This TCR derives from a human donor with Susac syndrome. The rearrangement links TRBV24-1 to TRBJ2-1, with 7 bases identical to TRBD1. Here the CDR3 reads CATEQGPEYNEQFF. CDR3 coding DNA: TGTGCCACCGAACAGGGGCCCGAATACAATGAGCAGTTCTTC.